Presented here are 14 T cell receptor beta chains from one specimen sequenced in a study of blood T cell repertoires in COVID-19 (TCRdb year 2020). The library was obtained by the immunoSEQ multiplex PCR assay. TCRdb obtained this table from immuneACCESS and retained in-frame rearrangements with V and J assigned. These tables miss some clones; where compared with another copy, unresolved V genes account for less than half of the shortfall, and the remainder is unexplained. This sample has 90,000 to 150,000 clones in its table, and less than 80% of those were observed once. The ten top clones hold 2.5% of the sample. The material sequenced was peripheral blood. The receptors originated from a man aged 45-65 years with acute or convalescent COVID-19.

Only one count was recorded for this clone. The V gene is TRBV30, the J gene TRBJ2-7, with D maybe TRBD1 (5 bases). From germline, CDR1 is GTSNPN and CDR2 SVGIG (reference sequence). This CDR3 has 11 amino acids. Trimming shortened V by 5 bases and J by 2 bases, and 7 bases separated the two germline ends. CDR3 DNA: TGTGCCTGGTCCAGGGCCTACGAGCAGTACTTC. It encodes CAWSRAYEQYF.

The sample holds a few counts of this clone. The rearrangement uses TRBV28 and TRBJ2-2; 7 nucleotides align to TRBD2. Germline V gene data show CDR1 as MDHEN and CDR2 as SYDVKM. J gave up 11 bases and V 1 base, and 4 bases lay outside the gene matches. This CDR3 region has 13 residues. CDR3 nucleotide sequence: TGTGCCAGCAGTTTATTGCCGGGAGGTGAGCTGTTTTTT. It encodes CASSLLPGGELFF.

This rearrangement joins TRBV2 to TRBJ2-1, with 12 bases identical to TRBD2. This CDR3 is built from 15 residues. Germline V CDR1 and CDR2: SNHLY, FYNNEI. Trimming cost V 6 bases and J 3 bases; bases outside gene matches: 3. Written as DNA, the CDR3 is TGTGCCAGCAGGGAACTAGCGGGGGGCTACAATGAGCAGTTCTTC. Protein product: CASRELAGGYNEQFF. The complete variable domain, with remaining parts taken from reference TRBV2 and TRBJ2-1, reads EPEVTQTPSHQVTQMGQEVILRCVPISNHLYFYWYRQILGQKVEFLVSFYNNEISEKSEIFDDQFSVERPDGSNFTLKIRSTKLEDSAMYFCASRELAGGYNEQFFGPGTRLTVL.

The sample holds a few counts of this clone. Since a much larger clone is just one base distant, this may be a read error. Other DNA sequences in the same sample also yield this CDR3. The chain employs TRBV19 and TRBJ1-1, with a weak D call TRBD1 (5 bases). With 3 bases removed from V and 6 bases from J, the gap between germline ends came to 8 bases. Germline lookup yields CDR1 LNHDA and CDR2 SQIVND (reference sequence). The CDR3 consists of 12 residues. The CDR3 loop reads CASSIGGAEAFF. CDR3 DNA sequence: TGTGCCAGTAGTATTGGGGGGGCTGAAGCTTTCTTT.

The rearrangement links TRBV7-9 to TRBJ1-3; D remains unclear. The CDR3 covers 13 residues. V dropped 7 bases and J dropped 4 bases, with 11 bases sitting between them. Germline CDR1 is SEHNR and CDR2 is FQNEAQ (reference sequence). Written as DNA, the CDR3 is TGTGCCAGCATCAGCGGCTACGGAAACACCATATATTTT. Translation: CASISGYGNTIYF.

The DNA for the CDR3 is TGTGCCTGGAGTGACGACAGGGCAGGGGAGCTGTTTTTT. Translating gives CAWSDDRAGELFF. The V gene is TRBV30, the J gene TRBJ2-2; 7 bases agree with TRBD1. Germline CDR1 reads GTSNPN; CDR2 reads SVGIG (reference sequence). The V segment lost 1 base and the J segment 8 bases; nucleotides outside the gene matches: 4. The CDR3 spans 13 residues.

The chain has TRBV2 and TRBJ1-4; maybe TRBD1 (5 bases). Trimming removed 4 bases at V and 8 bases at J, with 17 bases between. The CDR3 is 15 amino acids. The germline V gene has CDR1 SNHLY and CDR2 FYNNEI. The CDR3 DNA is TGTGCCAGCAGTGCAGGGTTGTGGGTCGCAGAAAAACTGTTTTTT. Protein product: CASSAGLWVAEKLFF.

This clone was detected a few times. The rearrangement joins TRBV6-1 to TRBJ2-3; TRBD2 matches 10 bases. The CDR3 contains 15 residues. V shed 1 base and J 4 bases; nucleotides not matched to a gene: 2. CDR1 is MNHNS and CDR2 is SASEGT in the germline V gene. CDR3 sequence: CASSEEAGGPDTQYF. The CDR3 DNA reads as TGTGCCAGCAGTGAAGAAGCGGGAGGGCCAGATACGCAGTATTTT.

This clone has more than one count but fewer than ten. The chain links TRBV5-1 to TRBJ2-7, with 7 positions matching TRBD1. The germline gives CDR1 SGHRS, CDR2 YFSETQ. Germline trimming cut 0 bases from V and 3 bases from J; bases unmatched to any gene: 12. The CDR3 has 17 amino acids. DNA of the CDR3: TGCGCCAGCAGCTTGGGGCTTGGTGGGACAGACTTCTACGAGCAGTACTTC. Its protein product is CASSLGLGGTDFYEQYF.

This clone occurred once. The chain links TRBV3-1 (or the pseudogene TRBV3-2) to TRBJ1-5; D might be TRBD1 (5 bases). The CDR3 extends over 15 amino acids. V was pared by 4 bases and J by 0 bases, with 10 bases between. The V gene's germline CDR1 is LGHDT and CDR2 YNNKEL (reference sequence). The chain's CDR3 is CASSPGHYSNQPQHF. The CDR3, as DNA: TGTGCCAGCAGCCCTGGACACTATAGCAATCAGCCCCAGCATTTT.

The chain uses TRBV27 and TRBJ2-3; D unclear. The germline V gene has CDR1 MNHEY and CDR2 SMNVEV (reference sequence). The V end was cut by 5 bases, the J end by 0 bases, with 6 bases between. CDR3 size: 13 residues. The CDR3 sequence is CASSHSSTDTQYF. The CDR3 nucleotides are TGTGCCAGCAGTCACTCTAGCACAGATACGCAGTATTTT.

V gene TRBV14 combines with J gene TRBJ2-5; no reliable D call. The CDR3 is made up of 15 amino acids. The V end was cut by 1 base, the J end by 1 base, with 10 bases between. CDR1 and CDR2 (germline): SGHDN, FVKESK. CDR3 amino acids: CASSQVENPQETQYF. DNA of the CDR3: TGTGCCAGCAGCCAAGTCGAGAATCCCCAAGAGACCCAGTACTTC.

This chain uses TRBV28 with TRBJ1-5; no firm D call. V gave up 7 bases and J gave up 5 bases, with 15 bases separating them. The CDR3 runs 14 residues. Germline V lookup: CDR1 MDHEN, CDR2 SYDVKM. The CDR3 sequence: CASTLVIGDQPQHF. The CDR3 region has the DNA TGTGCCAGCACCCTCGTCATCGGAGATCAGCCCCAGCATTTT. The full variable domain, its missing parts supplied by reference TRBV28 and TRBJ1-5, is DVKVTQSSRYLVKRTGEKVFLECVQDMDHENMFWYRQDPGLGLRLIYFSYDVKMKEKGDIPEGYSVSREKKERFSLILESASTNQTSMYLCASTLVIGDQPQHFGDGTRLSIL.

This clone was picked up one time. The rearrangement links TRBV18 to TRBJ1-1, with 7 positions matching TRBD1. Germline-derived CDR1 and CDR2 are KGHSH and LQKENI. The CDR3 sequence is 16 residues long. J was trimmed by 5 bases and V by 1 base; bases with no gene match: 10. CDR3 residues: CASSPQTGSAKTEAFF. CDR3 sequence (DNA): TGTGCCAGCTCACCACAGACAGGGTCAGCTAAAACTGAAGCTTTCTTT. The full variable domain, rest sourced from reference TRBV18 and TRBJ1-1, is NAGVMQNPRHLVRRRGQEARLRCSPMKGHSHVYWYRQLPEEGLKFMVYLQKENIIDESGMPKERFSAEFPKEGPSILRIQQVVRGDSAAYFCASSPQTGSAKTEAFFGQGTRLTVV.